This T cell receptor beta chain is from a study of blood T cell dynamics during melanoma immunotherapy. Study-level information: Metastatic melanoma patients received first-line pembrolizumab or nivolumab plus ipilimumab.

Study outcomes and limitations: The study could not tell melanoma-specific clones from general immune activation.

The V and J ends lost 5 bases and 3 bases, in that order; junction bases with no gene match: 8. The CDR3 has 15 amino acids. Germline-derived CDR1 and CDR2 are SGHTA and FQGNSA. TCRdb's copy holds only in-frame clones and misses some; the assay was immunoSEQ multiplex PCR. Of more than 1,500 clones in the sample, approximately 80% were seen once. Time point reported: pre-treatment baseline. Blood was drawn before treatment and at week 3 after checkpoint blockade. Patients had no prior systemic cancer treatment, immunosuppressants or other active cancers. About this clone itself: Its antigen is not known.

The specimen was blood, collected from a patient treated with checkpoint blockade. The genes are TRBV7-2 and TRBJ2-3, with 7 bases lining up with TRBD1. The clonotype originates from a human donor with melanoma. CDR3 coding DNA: TGTGCCAGCAGCCAACAGGGGATTGGGACAGATACGCAGTATTTT. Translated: CASSQQGIGTDTQYF. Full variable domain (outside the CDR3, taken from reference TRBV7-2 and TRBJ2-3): GAGVSQSPSNKVTEKGKDVELRCDPISGHTALYWYRQSLGQGLEFLIYFQGNSAPDKSGLPSDRFSAERTGGSVSTLTIQRTQQEDSAVYLCASSQQGIGTDTQYFGPGTRLTVL.